Sequencing of this TCR beta chain was carried out in a study of blood T cell repertoires in COVID-19. In the study's own analysis: Nucleated cell counts were estimated from reference gene primer amplification. Sequenced by immunoSEQ multiplex PCR; TCRdb stores in-frame clones only, minus some. That table supplies the V and J calls and clone size; D and trimming were determined from the DNA. The repertoire holds about 370,000 clones, with over 85% as singletons. Adults between roughly 18 and 89 years of age took part from fewer than 30 US areas. Among Cohort 3 donors, those recovered had two negative PCRs, clearance, or symptom resolution. Deletions cut 4 bases from V and 1 base from J, with 14 bases between. This CDR3 comprises 16 residues. The germline V gene has CDR1 MDHEN and CDR2 SYDVKM.

The rearrangement joins TRBV28 to TRBJ1-5; D unclear. This receptor was obtained from a woman under 40 who had recovered from COVID-19. The sequencing sample was made of PBMCs or T cells enriched from blood (not recorded which). Here the CDR3 reads CASSWMGPFSNQPQHF. DNA for the CDR3: TGTGCCAGCAGTTGGATGGGCCCGTTCAGCAATCAGCCCCAGCATTTT.